This T cell receptor beta chain was found in a study of cytomegalovirus exposure and HLA in healthy donors. PCR primers comprised 60 Vbeta and 13 Jbeta primers. Libraries were prepared by immunoSEQ multiplex PCR; TCRdb keeps only in-frame clonotypes and omits some of them. The repertoire shows roughly 45,000 clones; the top ten hold around 1.7%. CDR1 is SGHRS and CDR2 is YFSETQ in the germline V gene. This CDR3 spans 15 amino acids. V lost 0 bases and J lost 5; bases outside the gene matches: 3. This TCR was recovered from a woman aged 25 to 39 in good health and CMV-seronegative. Sequencing was carried out using PBMCs. The chain carries TRBV5-1 and TRBJ2-2; 8 bases match TRBD1. The CDR3 sequence is CASSLETGGTGELFF. CDR3 DNA: TGCGCCAGCAGCTTGGAAACAGGGGGTACCGGGGAGCTGTTTTTT.